A selection of T cell receptor beta chains follows, all from one sample in a study of shared clonotypes between healthy human individuals. Here immunoSEQ multiplex PCR was the method, and the copy in TCRdb shows in-frame clones only, minus some. The sample carries millions of clones, 95% recorded once. The sequencing input was naive CD4+ T cells sorted from blood. All receptors derive from a man between 18 and 35 years old in good health. The CDR3 runs from the conserved cysteine through the conserved F or W. D genes are given only for firm matches. Only some rows state a clone size, as once, few, many or a class for expanded clones.

.	.	TRBJ2-2	TRBV2	CASKIRLDTGELFF	TGTGCCAGCAAAATTAGGTTAGACACCGGGGAGCTGTTTTTT
TRBD2	.	TRBJ2-1	TRBV5-4	CASSLGLAGYNEQFF	TGTGCCAGCAGCTTGGGACTAGCGGGGTACAATGAGCAGTTCTTC
.	.	TRBJ2-2	TRBV7-8	CASSRTLGLDTGELFF	TGTGCCAGCAGCAGGACGCTCGGACTTGACACCGGGGAGCTGTTTTTT
.	.	TRBJ1-6	TRBV21-1	CASIRSQGHPNSPLHF	TGTGCCAGCATCAGGAGTCAGGGACACCCTAATTCACCCCTCCACTTT
TRBD1	.	TRBJ2-7	TRBV6-5	CASSKTGVEQYF	TGTGCCAGCAGCAAGACAGGGGTCGAGCAGTACTTC
TRBD1	.	TRBJ1-2	TRBV7-6	CASSLSGQGVGGYTF	TGTGCCAGCAGCTTGTCGGGACAGGGGGTGGGTGGCTACACCTTC
.	.	TRBJ2-2	TRBV27	CASRTVGAPANTGELFF	TGTGCCAGCAGGACCGTTGGAGCCCCCGCGAACACCGGGGAGCTGTTTTTT
TRBD1	.	TRBJ1-1	TRBV2	CASRRQGEAFF	TGTGCCAGCAGGAGACAGGGAGAAGCTTTCTTT
.	.	TRBJ2-5	TRBV12-5	CASGDRDFQETQYF	TGTGCTAGTGGTGACCGGGACTTCCAAGAGACCCAGTACTTC
.	.	TRBJ2-5	TRBV5-4	CASSLNTQETQYF	TGTGCCAGCAGCTTGAACACTCAAGAGACCCAGTACTTC
.	.	TRBJ1-6	TRBV30	CAWSVNQGHSPLHF	TGTGCCTGGAGTGTAAACCAAGGGCATTCACCCCTCCACTTT
.	.	TRBJ1-5	TRBV10-2	CASRPGVSNQPQHF	TGCGCCAGCCGACCCGGGGTTTCGAATCAGCCCCAGCATTTT
TRBD2	.	TRBJ2-5	TRBV10-2	CASSLTSGGARETQYF	TGCGCCAGCAGTCTGACTAGCGGGGGGGCGAGGGAGACCCAGTACTTC
.	.	TRBJ2-3	TRBV9	CASSPRAGSSTDTQYF	TGTGCCAGCAGCCCCAGGGCCGGTTCTTCCACAGATACGCAGTATTTT
.	.	TRBJ1-2	TRBV27	CASSLRSAGGYTF	TGTGCCAGCAGTTTACGCTCAGCGGGCGGCTACACCTTC
TRBD1	.	TRBJ2-1	TRBV30	CAWTGQGFFSEQFF	TGTGCCTGGACGGGACAGGGGTTTTTCTCTGAGCAGTTCTTC
.	.	TRBJ1-4	TRBV4-1	CASSQGRGVFEKLFF	TGCGCCAGCAGCCAAGGAAGGGGGGTTTTCGAAAAACTGTTTTTT
TRBD2	.	TRBJ2-5	TRBV11-2	CASSTRLSGEETQYF	TGTGCCAGCAGCACGCGACTAAGCGGGGAAGAGACCCAGTACTTC
TRBD2	.	TRBJ2-5	TRBV6-1	CASSEGRTSGTLTQYF	TGTGCCAGCAGTGAAGGGAGGACTAGCGGGACATTGACCCAGTACTTC
.	.	TRBJ1-1	TRBV5-1	CASSLRRGFTEAFF	TGCGCCAGCAGCTTGAGGAGGGGTTTCACTGAAGCTTTCTTT
.	.	TRBJ2-1	TRBV5-1	CASSLALATFPDEQFF	TGCGCCAGCAGCTTGGCCCTAGCGACCTTTCCGGATGAGCAGTTCTTC
.	.	TRBJ2-2	TRBV18	CASSGSANTGELFF	TGTGCCAGCTCCGGTAGCGCCAACACCGGGGAGCTGTTTTTT
TRBD2	.	TRBJ2-5	TRBV11-2	CASSSRTSGRAGTQYF	TGTGCCAGCAGCTCCCGGACTAGCGGGAGGGCCGGGACCCAGTACTTC
TRBD1	.	TRBJ1-2	TRBV4-3	CASSPRGAGGDPSYGYTF	TGCGCCAGCAGCCCCAGAGGCGCAGGGGGCGATCCTAGCTATGGCTACACCTTC
.	.	TRBJ1-6	TRBV30	CAWSDEGTSPLHF	TGTGCCTGGAGTGACGAGGGGACCTCACCCCTCCACTTT
.	.	TRBJ1-1	TRBV6-6	CASSPPRTGLNTEAFF	TGTGCCAGCAGCCCCCCTCGGACGGGTCTGAACACTGAAGCTTTCTTT
TRBD1	once	TRBJ2-4	TRBV7-2	CASSQYSGQVVAKNIQYF	TGTGCCAGCAGCCAATACTCGGGACAGGTCGTAGCCAAAAACATTCAGTACTTC
TRBD1	.	TRBJ1-6	TRBV6-1	CASRIQGADSPLHF	TGTGCCAGCAGGATACAGGGGGCGGATTCACCCCTCCACTTT
.	.	TRBJ2-5	TRBV6-5	CASSGDTKYQETQYF	TGTGCCAGCAGCGGGGACACCAAATACCAAGAGACCCAGTACTTC
TRBD1	.	TRBJ1-1	TRBV29-1	CSVRAADRGVNTEAFF	TGCAGCGTGAGGGCGGCGGACAGGGGGGTGAACACTGAAGCTTTCTTT
.	once	TRBJ2-1	TRBV6-5	CASLRANEQFF	TGTGCCAGCCTTAGAGCGAATGAGCAGTTCTTC
TRBD2	.	TRBJ2-7	TRBV18	CASSPSRGLAGNEQYF	TGTGCCAGCTCACCAAGTCGAGGGCTAGCGGGGAACGAGCAGTACTTC
TRBD2	.	TRBJ2-2	TRBV5-1	CASSGLAGEAGELFF	TGCGCCAGCAGCGGGCTAGCGGGAGAAGCCGGGGAGCTGTTTTTT
.	.	TRBJ2-3	TRBV11-2	CASSLGAGVTDTQYF	TGTGCCAGCAGCTTAGGCGCAGGGGTCACAGATACGCAGTATTTT
TRBD1	.	TRBJ2-7	TRBV28	CASSPGTGSGEQYF	TGTGCCAGTAGTCCGGGGACAGGTTCGGGTGAGCAGTACTTC
.	.	TRBJ2-1	TRBV4-1	CASSTRDVGEVYNEQFF	TGCGCCAGCAGCACCCGGGACGTAGGCGAGGTCTACAATGAGCAGTTCTTC
.	.	TRBJ2-3	TRBV19	CASSIGTPAVYF	TGTGCCAGTAGTATAGGGACACCGGCGGTGTATTTT
TRBD2	.	TRBJ2-7	TRBV27	CASSIPRGGVGYEQYF	TGTGCCAGCAGTATACCCCGTGGGGGGGTGGGCTACGAGCAGTACTTC
.	once	TRBJ1-6	TRBV19	CASFHHSALSSYNSPLHF	TGTGCCAGTTTTCATCACAGTGCCCTCAGCTCCTATAATTCACCCCTCCACTTT
TRBD2	.	TRBJ2-2	TRBV2	CASTGSGGPIGELFF	TGTGCCAGCACCGGCAGCGGGGGGCCGATAGGGGAGCTGTTTTTT
TRBD1	once	TRBJ1-1	TRBV15	CATGKDRAAEAFF	TGTGCCACCGGGAAGGACAGGGCGGCTGAAGCTTTCTTT
.	.	TRBJ1-4	TRBV4-3	CASRQNWGLNEKLFF	TGCGCCAGCAGACAAAACTGGGGTTTAAATGAAAAACTGTTTTTT
TRBD1	.	TRBJ1-5	TRBV2	CASSGDSLNQPQHF	TGTGCCAGCAGCGGGGACAGCCTCAATCAGCCCCAGCATTTT
TRBD1	once	TRBJ2-6	TRBV18	CASSPSQGAAGANVLTF	TGTGCCAGCTCACCATCACAGGGGGCTGCTGGGGCCAACGTCCTGACTTTC
.	.	TRBJ2-3	TRBV9	CASSVGTPGPDTQYF	TGTGCCAGCAGCGTCGGGACCCCCGGACCAGATACGCAGTATTTT
.	once	TRBJ2-5	TRBV6-1	CASRFLETQYF	TGTGCCAGCAGATTCCTGGAGACCCAGTACTTC
.	.	TRBJ2-7	TRBV27	CASSQIRGTEQYF	TGTGCCAGCAGTCAGATCAGGGGAACCGAGCAGTACTTC
.	few	TRBJ1-6	TRBV10-3	CAITSVEGNSPLHF	TGTGCCATCACTAGCGTCGAGGGCAATTCACCCCTCCACTTT
.	.	TRBJ2-1	TRBV20-1	CRADEQFF	TGCAGGGCCGATGAGCAGTTCTTC
.	.	TRBJ2-7	TRBV19	CASSSLGTPSYEQYF	TGTGCCAGTAGTTCTCTCGGGACACCCTCCTACGAGCAGTACTTC
TRBD1	.	TRBJ2-7	TRBV25-1	CATAKGQGSEQYF	TGTGCCACAGCAAAAGGACAGGGGAGTGAGCAGTACTTC
TRBD2	.	TRBJ2-7	TRBV10-3	CAISAAGGPSYEQYF	TGTGCCATCAGTGCAGCGGGAGGGCCCTCCTACGAGCAGTACTTC
.	.	TRBJ2-7	TRBV11-2	CASSSPTRSYEQYF	TGTGCCAGCAGCTCACCGACGCGATCCTACGAGCAGTACTTC